The sequence of this T cell receptor beta chain was determined in a study of Graves' ophthalmopathy and Graves' hyperthyroidism. The hyperthyroidism patients, aged 18 to 65, had been newly diagnosed, with under 2 months' duration. Uncontrolled infections, other autoimmune diseases, pregnancy or lactation barred patients from enrollment. RNA transcripts provided the template for amplifying TCR beta CDR3 regions. First-round RT-PCR used HTBI primers; second-round multiplex PCR followed. TCRdb re-called the multiplex PCR reads through MiXCR, storing one row per CDR3 protein. This sample has over a million distinct CDR3 sequences, with less than 45% found just once. On this clonotype: What it binds is not known.

Germline lookup yields CDR1 SQVTM and CDR2 ANQGSEA. The CDR3 sequence is 13 residues long. The V and J ends lost 4 bases and 6 bases respectively, with 16 bases between them. Study-wide points: A model built from 13 signatures distinguished ophthalmopathy from stable hyperthyroidism with around 91% sensitivity and around 81% specificity. In blood appeared most of the expanded thyroid clonotypes whose frequency exceeded 0.001.

The V call is TRBV29-1, the J call TRBJ2-7, with D perhaps TRBD1 (6 bases). This sequence was found in an adult man with Graves' hyperthyroidism. The sample taken for sequencing was peripheral blood or thyroid tissue (not recorded which). CDR3 sequence (DNA): TGCAGCGTTGGATGGCAGGGGAGTTTCGAGCAGTACTTC. This gives the protein CSVGWQGSFEQYF.